This T cell receptor (beta chain) was captured by sequencing in a study of cytomegalovirus exposure and HLA in healthy donors. The overall study: Of the donors genotyped, several hundred in all, around 76% fell in the Caucasian-associated ancestry cluster.

The study ran its PCR with 60 Vbeta and 13 Jbeta primers. The repertoire was sequenced with immunoSEQ multiplex PCR; TCRdb's copy has only in-frame clones and lacks some. This repertoire shows 81,000 or so clones, more than 70% found once; its top ten account for about 4%. Germline V gene data show CDR1 as SEHNR and CDR2 as FQNEAQ (reference sequence). CDR3 size: 17 residues. V lost 5 bases and J 0 bases, leaving 14 bases between the germline ends. The sample holds one count of this clone. The antigen remains undetermined. Whole-study findings and limits: The authors considered a cluster of highly shared sequence variants likely to be a sequencing artifact. A few CMV-associated chains proved CMV antigen-specific in vitro.

The sequence came from a man aged 55 to 69 in good health and CMV-seronegative. The genes are TRBV7-9 and TRBJ2-6, with D possibly matching TRBD2 (5 bases). Sequenced sample: PBMCs. Written as DNA, the CDR3 is TGTGCCAGCAGCCCTTTAGAGAGGGCCTCTGGGGCCAACGTCCTGACTTTC. It codes for CASSPLERASGANVLTF.